This TCR beta chain was documented in a study of T cell changes during pregnancy in multiple sclerosis. Libraries were prepared by immunoSEQ multiplex PCR; TCRdb keeps only in-frame clonotypes and omits some of them. The top ten clones hold 0.75% to 0.95% of a sample with 85,000 to 110,000 clones, about 90% of them seen once. Between the trimmed V and J ends, which lost 3 bases and 0 bases, there was a span of 9 bases. The CDR3 contains 15 residues. Sequencing used peripheral blood, obtained after pregnancy. The TCR sequence derives from a female donor with multiple sclerosis, enrolled in a pregnancy study. The chain couples TRBV23-1 to TRBJ2-1, with D hard to call. TRBV23-1 counts as an open reading frame of uncertain function. CDR3 sequence reads: CASSQPGSSYNEQFF. Here the CDR3 DNA reads TGCGCCAGCAGTCAGCCGGGTTCCTCCTACAATGAGCAGTTCTTC.